This TCR beta chain was sequenced in a study of regulatory T cells in long-lasting Graves disease. Study-wide findings and caveats: Favoring TRBV28, TRBJ1-2 and TRBJ2-5 was a feature seen in persistent disease.

This clonotype was found many times. Its antigen remains unknown. For TCR beta, libraries came from iRepertoire HTBI primers and Arm-PCR of CDR3 regions. TCRdb redid the calling of the multiplex PCR reads with MiXCR, one entry per CDR3 protein. This sample yields around 460,000 distinct CDR3 sequences, of which around a fifth are seen a single time; around 14% belongs to the top ten. CDR1 and CDR2 from the germline V gene are MNHNS and SASEGT. V trimming: 5 bases; J trimming: 4 bases; junction bases outside the gene matches: 8. The CDR3 extends over 17 amino acids. Stated time point: persistent/refractory GD, antithyroid drugs over 5 years with positive TRAb. The TCR library used RNA extracted from PBMCs.

The chain links TRBV6-1 to TRBJ2-1, with 13 positions matching TRBD2. The material was peripheral blood mononuclear cells (PBMCs), obtained when the disease was refractory, from a patient treated with antithyroid drugs. This clonotype originated in a female donor with Graves disease. The DNA of the CDR3 is TGTGCCAGCAGTCAGGGACTAGCGGGACCGAATTACAATGAGCAGTTCTTC. Amino acid sequence: CASSQGLAGPNYNEQFF.